Listed below are T cell receptor beta chains from one sample, sequenced in a study of blood T cell repertoires in COVID-19. Produced via immunoSEQ multiplex PCR; TCRdb's table is partial and in-frame only. Here the sample spans around 42,000 clones, roughly 81% being singletons. The sample was peripheral blood. Source of these receptors: a woman in her 70s in a cohort sampled during active COVID-19. The CDR3 runs from the conserved cysteine through the conserved F or W. The D gene is left open where the match is weak. Expanded clones are given a class, and other clones once, few, many or no size at all.

v_call	j_call	clone_size	d_call	cdr3_length	cdr3_aa	cdr3_nt
TRBV5-1	TRBJ2-1	.	.	16	CASSLVLGLNYNEQFF	TGCGCCAGCAGCTTGGTTCTCGGACTAAATTACAATGAGCAGTTCTTC
TRBV28	TRBJ2-4	.	TRBD1	14	CASSQPGQWNIQYF	TGTGCCAGCAGTCAACCGGGACAGTGGAACATTCAGTACTTC
TRBV6-1	TRBJ1-4	.	TRBD1	15	CASSEGTDFNEKLFF	TGTGCCAGCAGCGAAGGGACAGACTTTAATGAAAAACTGTTTTTT
TRBV9	TRBJ2-2	medium-sized	TRBD1	16	CASSVGGTGVPGELFF	TGTGCCAGCAGCGTAGGCGGGACAGGGGTCCCCGGGGAGCTGTTTTTT
TRBV11-2	TRBJ2-1	.	TRBD2	17	CASSLAGGTSGRDEQFF	TGTGCCAGCAGCTTAGCCGGGGGGACTAGCGGGAGAGATGAGCAGTTCTTC
TRBV27	TRBJ2-5	.	TRBD2	16	CASSSASSGTQETQYF	TGTGCCAGCAGTTCAGCCTCTAGCGGGACCCAAGAGACCCAGTACTTC
TRBV19	TRBJ1-2	few	.	14	CASSIVFRGQGYTF	TGTGCCAGTAGTATAGTCTTCCGGGGACAAGGCTACACCTTC
TRBV7-2	TRBJ1-1	.	.	14	CASRRGRGSTEAFF	TGTGCCAGCAGGAGGGGCAGGGGAAGCACTGAAGCTTTCTTT
TRBV14	TRBJ1-2	.	.	13	CASSQVEYGGYTF	TGTGCCAGCAGCCAAGTCGAATACGGGGGCTACACCTTC
TRBV28	TRBJ1-5	.	TRBD1	14	CASSLSGGGQPQHF	TGTGCCAGCAGTTTGTCAGGGGGCGGGCAGCCCCAGCATTTT
TRBV7-2	TRBJ2-5	.	TRBD2	16	CASSSNWEREGETQYF	TGTGCCAGCAGCTCGAATTGGGAGAGGGAGGGGGAGACCCAGTACTTC
TRBV5-4	TRBJ1-2	few	.	10	CASHGGGYTF	TGTGCCAGCCATGGGGGCGGCTACACCTTC
TRBV3-1/TRBV3-2	TRBJ2-1	.	TRBD2	19	CASSQGRLLVAGRYNEQFF	TGTGCCAGCAGCCAAGGAAGGTTGTTGGTAGCGGGCAGATACAATGAGCAGTTCTTC
TRBV5-1	TRBJ2-7	.	TRBD2	14	CASKVTSGSDEQYF	TGCGCCAGCAAGGTCACTAGCGGGAGTGACGAGCAGTACTTC
TRBV7-2	TRBJ2-7	.	TRBD1	16	CASSRAPGTGGYEQYF	TGTGCCAGCAGTCGGGCACCCGGGACAGGGGGCTACGAGCAGTACTTC
TRBV28	TRBJ2-4	.	TRBD2	17	CASSLLSGSLAKNIQYF	TGTGCCAGCAGCCTTCTAAGCGGGAGTCTAGCCAAAAACATTCAGTACTTC
TRBV28	TRBJ2-2	.	.	14	CASSSRPYTGELFF	TGTGCCAGCAGTTCCAGGCCGTACACCGGGGAGCTGTTTTTT
TRBV19	TRBJ1-2	.	.	13	CASSGQGLLGYTF	TGTGCCAGTAGCGGGCAGGGACTCTTGGGCTACACCTTC
TRBV7-9	TRBJ2-7	.	TRBD2	15	CARGGDQLAGFEQYF	TGTGCCAGGGGGGGGGACCAACTAGCGGGATTCGAGCAGTACTTC
TRBV3-1/TRBV3-2	TRBJ1-3	.	TRBD1	15	CASSPFTGGRNTIYF	TGTGCCAGCAGCCCCTTTACAGGGGGACGAAACACCATATATTTT
TRBV30	TRBJ1-1	.	.	11	CAWSERTEAFF	TGTGCCTGGAGTGAACGGACTGAAGCTTTCTTT
TRBV19	TRBJ2-1	.	TRBD2	18	CASRSHSGSQSPYNEQFF	TGTGCCAGCCGCAGTCATAGCGGGAGCCAGAGCCCCTACAATGAGCAGTTCTTC
TRBV5-1	TRBJ1-4	.	.	14	CASSLGGSGEKLFF	TGCGCCAGCAGCTTGGGAGGTTCTGGTGAAAAACTGTTTTTT
TRBV9	TRBJ2-5	.	.	15	CASSNRLGMIETQYF	TGTGCCAGCAGCAACCGACTAGGGATGATTGAGACCCAGTACTTC
TRBV2	TRBJ2-2	few	.	11	CASSYTGELFF	TGTGCCAGCAGCTACACCGGGGAGCTGTTTTTT
TRBV5-1	TRBJ2-1	.	.	13	CATSGPASHEQFF	TGCGCCACCTCGGGTCCAGCCAGCCATGAGCAGTTCTTC
TRBV7-3	TRBJ2-1	once	.	14	CASSLETIANEQFF	TGTGCCAGCAGCTTAGAGACTATCGCCAATGAGCAGTTCTTC
TRBV24-1	TRBJ2-5	.	TRBD1	15	CATSDSGQYQETQYF	TGTGCCACCAGTGATTCGGGACAGTACCAAGAGACCCAGTACTTC
TRBV29-1	TRBJ2-1	.	TRBD2	16	CSVEDVGGKRGYGQFF	TGCAGCGTTGAAGATGTAGGCGGCAAGCGGGGGTACGGGCAGTTCTTC
TRBV2	TRBJ2-7	.	TRBD1	15	CASTLKGQGLYEQYF	TGTGCCAGCACCCTTAAGGGACAGGGCTTGTACGAGCAGTACTTC
TRBV28	TRBJ2-7	.	.	14	CASSFSRQPREQYF	TGTGCCAGCAGTTTCTCGAGACAACCTCGGGAGCAGTACTTC
TRBV27	TRBJ2-7	.	.	15	CASSLETGSSYEQYF	TGTGCCAGCAGCTTAGAAACAGGGAGCTCCTACGAGCAGTACTTC
TRBV28	TRBJ1-1	.	.	13	CASSLPGRTEAFF	TGTGCCAGCAGTTTACCGGGAAGGACTGAAGCTTTCTTT
TRBV7-2	TRBJ2-3	.	TRBD2	14	CASSTSGVTDTQYF	TGTGCCAGCTCGACTAGCGGGGTCACAGATACGCAGTATTTT
TRBV29-1	TRBJ1-3	.	.	14	CSDVHSLSGNTIYF	TGCAGCGATGTGCACAGTCTCTCTGGAAACACCATATATTTT
TRBV12-3/TRBV12-4	TRBJ1-1	.	TRBD1	13	CASSSRQGASAFF	TGTGCCAGCAGCTCAAGACAGGGGGCTTCTGCTTTCTTT
TRBV6-5	TRBJ2-7	once	TRBD1	13	CASSSPTGREQYF	TGTGCCAGCAGTTCCCCGACAGGGCGCGAGCAGTACTTC
TRBV25-1	TRBJ1-6	.	.	14	CASSEGTNYSPLHF	TGTGCCAGCAGTGAAGGGACAAATTATTCACCCCTCCACTTT
TRBV7-7	TRBJ2-2	.	TRBD1	16	CASSLGRGTGGGELFF	TGTGCCAGCAGCTTAGGCAGGGGGACCGGTGGCGGGGAGCTGTTTTTT
TRBV30	TRBJ2-7	.	.	13	CAWSVSRGYEQYF	TGTGCCTGGAGTGTATCTCGGGGCTACGAGCAGTACTTC
TRBV6-2/TRBV6-3	TRBJ2-3	.	TRBD2	16	CASSYDTSGSTDTQYF	TGTGCCAGCAGTTACGATACTAGCGGGAGCACAGATACGCAGTATTTT
TRBV19	TRBJ2-7	.	TRBD1	14	CASSSDRGAYEQYF	TGTGCCAGTAGTTCGGACAGGGGAGCCTACGAGCAGTACTTC
TRBV5-5	TRBJ2-7	.	TRBD1	15	CASGLNPTGGYEQYF	TGTGCCAGCGGCCTTAACCCCACAGGGGGGTACGAGCAGTACTTC
TRBV28	TRBJ1-2	.	.	15	CASSLALPPNYGYTF	TGTGCCAGCAGTTTAGCCCTACCCCCTAACTATGGCTACACCTTC
TRBV6-5	TRBJ2-7	.	.	13	CASSYSKEGEQYF	TGTGCCAGCAGTTACTCGAAGGAGGGCGAGCAGTACTTC
TRBV28	TRBJ1-1	.	.	12	CASSLSQGEAFF	TGTGCCAGCAGTTTATCTCAGGGTGAAGCTTTCTTT
TRBV28	TRBJ2-7	.	TRBD2	15	CATSETGRAFYEQYF	TGTGCCACCTCAGAAACCGGGAGGGCTTTCTACGAGCAGTACTTC
TRBV28	TRBJ1-2	.	.	15	CASSLFGGTNYGYTF	TGTGCCAGCAGTTTATTCGGGGGAACTAACTATGGCTACACCTTC
TRBV3-1/TRBV3-2	TRBJ1-4	once	TRBD1	15	CASSQGTGPNEKLFF	TGTGCCAGCAGCCAAGGGACAGGGCCTAATGAAAAACTGTTTTTT
TRBV5-4	TRBJ2-1	.	TRBD2	16	CASSGRTSGSINEQFF	TGTGCCAGCAGCGGACGGACTAGCGGGAGTATCAATGAGCAGTTCTTC
TRBV27	TRBJ1-2	.	.	14	CASSLWVGDYGYTF	TGTGCCAGCAGTTTATGGGTGGGAGACTATGGCTACACCTTC
TRBV28	TRBJ1-1	.	.	14	CASRRQNMNTEAFF	TGTGCCAGCAGAAGACAAAATATGAACACTGAAGCTTTCTTT
TRBV2	TRBJ2-5	.	.	11	CASSAGETQYF	TGTGCCAGCAGTGCGGGAGAGACCCAGTACTTC
TRBV29-1	TRBJ2-7	.	.	12	CSVEEATNEQYF	TGCAGCGTTGAGGAGGCAACGAACGAGCAGTACTTC
TRBV11-3	TRBJ2-1	.	TRBD1	14	CASSSSHWDSPQFF	TGTGCCAGCAGCTCATCCCACTGGGACAGTCCGCAGTTCTTC
TRBV30	TRBJ2-5	.	.	13	CAWSVRARETQYF	TGTGCCTGGAGTGTGAGGGCGCGGGAGACCCAGTACTTC